This paragraph reports one T cell receptor beta chain. Its antigen is not identified. The entry originates in a study of T cells in Graves' hyperthyroidism and ophthalmopathy. Regarding the study as a whole: The model predicted ophthalmopathy a median around six months before onset.

RNA transcripts provided the source from which TCR beta CDR3 regions were amplified. The TCR CDR3 was amplified in a first-round RT-PCR using the HTBI primer set. TCRdb reanalysed the multiplex PCR reads using MiXCR and keeps one entry per CDR3 protein. The table lists about 570,000 distinct CDR3 sequences, around 42% of them singletons, with roughly 19% in the top ten. The CDR3 is 16 amino acids. Per germline, CDR1 ENHRY and CDR2 SYGVKD. J lost 3 bases, V lost 3 bases, and 8 bases had no gene match. The receptor's source is an adult woman with Graves' disease, either hyperthyroidism or ophthalmopathy (not recorded which). Sequencing was carried out using peripheral blood or thyroid tissue (not recorded which). The rearrangement uses TRBV10-3 and TRBJ1-2; 9 nucleotides line up with TRBD1. The CDR3 protein is CAISDWGTGSDYGYTF. For the CDR3, the DNA is TGTGCCATCAGTGACTGGGGGACAGGGTCGGACTATGGCTACACCTTC.